This T cell receptor (beta chain) is drawn from a study of post-analysis software for immune sequencing data. Study as a whole: Relapsing-remitting, secondary progressive and progressive-relapsing forms of multiple sclerosis all featured among disease courses.

Study conclusions and caveats: Controls significantly exceeded multiple sclerosis patients in normalized Chao1 diversity. A handful of TRBV segments (TRBV5-6, TRBV5-1 and TRBV20-1 among them) occurred more frequently in patients than in controls. Strong co-clustering by F measure was evident for samples that had been prepared in the same batch.

Carried by the TCR beta cDNA libraries were unique molecular identifiers. T cells numbering about 0.9 to 11 million yielded some 500,000 cDNA molecules. TCRdb used MiXCR to reprocess the PCR reads, holding one entry per CDR3 protein. The sample lists 250,000 to 300,000 distinct CDR3 sequences, 35% to 40% seen once, with 4% to 5.5% in the top ten. Germline-derived CDR1 and CDR2 are SGHTA and FQGTGA. After removal of 9 bases from V and 11 bases from J, the junction contained 14 bases not matched to a gene. This CDR3 comprises 14 residues. This clonotype was picked up a small number of times. Its antigen is not identified. Being one base from a much bigger clone, this may be a read error.

The chain couples TRBV7-3 to TRBJ2-5; 11 bases are a match to TRBD2. This clonotype originated in a girl under 18 with multiple sclerosis. Sequenced input: blood. In nucleotides, the CDR3 is TGTGCCAGTGCGTCTATAGCGGGAGGGGGTGAGCAGTACTTC. This translates into CASASIAGGGEQYF.